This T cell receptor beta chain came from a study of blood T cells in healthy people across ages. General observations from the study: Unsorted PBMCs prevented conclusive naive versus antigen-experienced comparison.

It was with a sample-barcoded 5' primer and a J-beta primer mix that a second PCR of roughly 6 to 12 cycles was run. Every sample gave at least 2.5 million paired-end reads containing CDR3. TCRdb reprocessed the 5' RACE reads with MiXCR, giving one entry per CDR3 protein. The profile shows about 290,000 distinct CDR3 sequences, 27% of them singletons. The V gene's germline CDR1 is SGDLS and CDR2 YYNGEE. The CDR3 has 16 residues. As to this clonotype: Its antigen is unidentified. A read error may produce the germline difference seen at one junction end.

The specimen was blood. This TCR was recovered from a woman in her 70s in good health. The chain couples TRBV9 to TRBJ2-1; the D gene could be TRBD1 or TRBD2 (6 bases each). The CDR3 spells CAGSVTGPGVGGEQFF. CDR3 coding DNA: TGTGCCGGCAGCGTAACGGGTCCGGGAGTAGGGGGTGAGCAGTTCTTC.